These 29 T cell receptor beta chains came from one sample sequenced in a study of blood T cell repertoires in COVID-19. Profiling relied on immunoSEQ multiplex PCR, and the TCRdb table lists in-frame clones only, not all of them. The sample contains approximately 47,000 clones, 75% to 90% of which appear only once. Sequenced input: peripheral blood. These receptor sequences come from a human donor with active COVID-19. The donor label of this sample is uncertain.

The chain joins TRBV6-4 to TRBJ2-1; TRBD1 matches at 10 bases. The CDR3 spans 15 residues. CDR1 is MRHNA, CDR2 SNTAGT, per germline. V lost 4 bases, J lost 3 bases, and 3 bases stayed unmatched. DNA for the CDR3: TGTGCCAGCAGTGGGGGACAGGGGTTCTACAATGAGCAGTTCTTC. It codes for CASSGGQGFYNEQFF.

The chain is built from TRBV29-1 and TRBJ2-1; 9 bases match TRBD2. V lost 3 bases and J lost 9; bases outside the gene matches: 0. CDR1 SQVTM and CDR2 ANQGSEA come from the germline V gene. The CDR3 runs to 11 residues. CDR3 nucleotides: TGCAGCGTTGATAGCGGGAGTGAGCAGTTCTTC. It encodes CSVDSGSEQFF.

The J gene is TRBJ2-5, the V gene TRBV19, with D maybe TRBD1 (6 bases). The V gene's germline CDR1 is LNHDA and CDR2 SQIVND (reference sequence). The CDR3 has 14 residues. V was shortened by 5 bases and J by 9 bases, with 19 bases between the two germline ends. CDR3 DNA: TGTGCCAGTAGTTGGGGGCCCCAGGGCCTCCCCCAGTACTTC. This sequence encodes CASSWGPQGLPQYF.

J is TRBJ1-5 and V is TRBV7-6, with D possibly TRBD1 on 5 matching bases. V lost 4 bases to trimming and J lost 2 bases, with 12 bases between them. CDR1 and CDR2 from the germline V gene are SGHVS and FNYEAQ. The CDR3 runs 15 residues. The CDR3, as DNA: TGTGCCAGCAGCTCCGAAGGGGTCGGCAATCAGCCCCAGCATTTT. As protein: CASSSEGVGNQPQHF.

This chain links TRBV7-8 with TRBJ2-3; 10 nucleotides align to TRBD2. Trimming cost V 5 bases and J 5 bases; bases outside gene matches: 10. The CDR3 covers 16 residues. Germline lookup yields CDR1 SGHVS and CDR2 FQNEAQ. The CDR3 region has the DNA TGTGCCAGCAGCCCATCACTAGCGGGATTGGAAGATACGCAGTATTTT. Its protein is CASSPSLAGLEDTQYF. Using reference TRBV7-8 and TRBJ2-3 for the parts outside the CDR3, the full variable domain is GAGVSQSPRYKVAKRGQDVALRCDPISGHVSLFWYQQALGQGPEFLTYFQNEAQLDKSGLPSDRFFAERPEGSVSTLKIQRTQQEDSAVYLCASSPSLAGLEDTQYFGPGTRLTVL.

The chain recombines TRBV7-6 with TRBJ2-7, with TRBD2 matching over 14 bases. In germline, CDR1 is SGHVS, CDR2 FNYEAQ. The junction had 3 bases not matched to a gene; V was cut back by 4 bases and J by 4 bases. CDR3 length equals 15 residues. CDR3 nucleotide sequence: TGTGCCAGCAGCTCAGGACTAGCGGGAGGATACGAGCAGTACTTC. It encodes CASSSGLAGGYEQYF.

The chain employs TRBV11-2 and TRBJ1-3; 8 positions agree with TRBD1. V shed 5 bases and J 1 base; nucleotides not matched to a gene: 7. Germline lookup yields CDR1 SGHAT and CDR2 FQNNGV. The CDR3 has 16 residues. In DNA, the CDR3 is TGTGCCAGCAGCCGGTCGGACAGGGAATCTGGAAACACCATATATTTT. Protein sequence: CASSRSDRESGNTIYF. The variable domain in full, with the rest retrieved from reference TRBV11-2 and TRBJ1-3, is EAGVAQSPRYKIIEKRQSVAFWCNPISGHATLYWYQQILGQGPKLLIQFQNNGVVDDSQLPKDRFSAERLKGVDSTLKIQPAKLEDSAVYLCASSRSDRESGNTIYFGEGSWLTVV.

The chain joins TRBV3-1 (or the pseudogene TRBV3-2) to TRBJ2-5; possible D gene TRBD2, 5 bases. This CDR3 is built from 14 residues. The germline V gene has CDR1 LGHDT and CDR2 YNNKEL (reference sequence). V was trimmed by 4 bases and J by 5 bases, leaving 14 bases between them. In DNA, the CDR3 is TGTGCCAGCAGCCTACGAGGCTCGGGGGAGACCCAGTACTTC. Encoded protein: CASSLRGSGETQYF.

The J gene is TRBJ2-5, the V gene TRBV7-3; the D gene is possibly TRBD2 (5 bases). Germline assignment: CDR1 SGHTA and CDR2 FQGTGA. The germline V and J ends were trimmed by 5 bases and 9 bases, with 13 bases remaining between them. The CDR3 loop spans 12 amino acids. The CDR3 protein is CASSPRGGAQYF. Written as DNA, the CDR3 is TGTGCCAGCAGCCCGCGAGGAGGAGCCCAGTACTTC.

The V call is TRBV2, the J call TRBJ1-2; the match to TRBD1 covers 8 bases. V lost 9 bases, J lost 7 bases, and 7 bases stayed unmatched. This CDR3 comprises 12 residues. From germline, CDR1 is SNHLY and CDR2 FYNNEI. The CDR3 region is CARLQGAGGYTF. CDR3 sequence (DNA): TGTGCCAGACTCCAGGGGGCGGGTGGCTACACCTTC.

The chain combines TRBV4-2 with TRBJ2-2; D is unclear. This CDR3 spans 15 amino acids. V dropped 1 base and J dropped 3 bases, with 9 bases sitting between them. The germline V gene encodes CDR1 LGHNA and CDR2 YNFKEQ. The CDR3 region is CASSQVSQDTGELFF. In nucleotides, the CDR3 is TGTGCCAGCAGCCAAGTATCCCAGGACACCGGGGAGCTGTTTTTT.

The chain employs TRBV6-5 and TRBJ1-4; 11 bases map to TRBD1. J was trimmed by 0 bases and V by 6 bases; bases with no gene match: 0. This CDR3 spans 15 amino acids. Germline V gives CDR1 MNHEY, CDR2 SVGAGI. CDR3 in amino acids: CASRGQGATNEKLFF. The CDR3 DNA follows: TGTGCCAGCAGGGGACAGGGGGCAACTAATGAAAAACTGTTTTTT.

The J gene is TRBJ1-3, the V gene TRBV14; no definite D call. The CDR3 totals 14 residues. The V end lost 1 base, the J end lost 0 bases, and 4 bases lay between the germline ends. The V gene's germline CDR1 is SGHDN and CDR2 FVKESK. The CDR3 here is CASSQAGSGNTIYF. The CDR3, as DNA: TGTGCCAGCAGCCAAGCAGGCTCTGGAAACACCATATATTTT.

For the CDR3, the DNA is TGTGCCAGCAGTCTGAGAGGGTTGGGCTACACCTTC. Its protein is CASSLRGLGYTF. This sequence joins TRBV28 and TRBJ1-2; the D is unclear. V was clipped by 5 bases and J by 8 bases, with 12 bases between them. CDR3 length: 12 amino acids. In germline, CDR1 is MDHEN, CDR2 SYDVKM.

The chain combines TRBV29-1 with TRBJ2-3; 9 nucleotides line up with TRBD2. V shed 1 base, J shed 1 base, and the junction held 3 bases outside the gene matches. This CDR3 contains 15 residues. Germline V lookup: CDR1 SQVTM, CDR2 ANQGSEA. CDR3 protein: CSVEALAGRTDTQYF. CDR3 nucleotide sequence: TGCAGCGTTGAAGCACTAGCGGGCCGCACAGATACGCAGTATTTT.

V is TRBV19 and J is TRBJ1-1; TRBD1 agrees at 9 bases. Unmatched junction bases numbered 7, after V lost 4 bases and J lost 4 bases. Germline assignment: CDR1 LNHDA and CDR2 SQIVND (reference sequence). This CDR3 is 15 amino acids long. The CDR3 nucleotides are TGTGCCAGTAGTACCGGGACAGGGCTGTTCACTGAAGCTTTCTTT. This gives the protein CASSTGTGLFTEAFF.

V gene TRBV6-5 combines with J gene TRBJ1-6; the match to TRBD1 covers 7 bases. V shed 7 bases and J 6 bases; nucleotides not matched to a gene: 9. The CDR3 spans 15 residues. Germline V gene data show CDR1 as MNHEY and CDR2 as SVGAGI. CDR3 amino acids: CASTPEGASNSPLHF. The CDR3 coding sequence is TGTGCCAGCACCCCCGAGGGGGCCAGTAATTCACCCCTCCACTTT.

V usage is TRBV19 and J usage is TRBJ2-3; D possibly corresponds to TRBD1 (6 bases). With 4 bases removed from V and 1 base from J, the gap between germline ends came to 12 bases. The CDR3 spans 15 residues. Looked up from germline, CDR1 is LNHDA and CDR2 is SQIVND (reference sequence). This chain's CDR3 is CASSKRQDRTDTQYF. The CDR3 DNA follows: TGTGCCAGTAGTAAAAGACAGGACCGCACAGATACGCAGTATTTT.

The DNA of the CDR3 is TGCGCCAGCAGCTACAATAGCGGGAGCTCCTACGAGCAGTACTTC. Translation: CASSYNSGSSYEQYF. The chain couples TRBV5-1 to TRBJ2-7, with 9 positions matching TRBD2. CDR1 is SGHRS, CDR2 YFSETQ, per germline. This CDR3 has 15 amino acids. V was pared by 3 bases and J by 0 bases, with 4 bases of the junction left unmatched.

This rearrangement joins TRBV27 to TRBJ1-1, with D perhaps matching TRBD1 (6 bases). V was clipped by 2 bases and J by 4 bases, with 14 bases between them. This CDR3 is built from 15 residues. Germline V gene data show CDR1 as MNHEY and CDR2 as SMNVEV (reference sequence). This CDR3 reads CASSLRADRLTEAFF. CDR3 DNA: TGTGCCAGCAGTTTAAGGGCCGACAGGCTCACTGAAGCTTTCTTT.

The CDR3 loop is CASIPGGRFEAFF. The DNA for the CDR3 is TGTGCCAGCATCCCCGGAGGGCGCTTTGAAGCTTTCTTT. V usage is TRBV2 and J usage is TRBJ1-1; no clear D. CDR1 and CDR2 from the germline V gene are SNHLY and FYNNEI. The CDR3 spans 13 residues. Trimming took 7 bases from V and 7 from J, leaving 16 bases between them.

Only one count was recorded for this clone. The chain carries TRBV5-8 and TRBJ2-3; possible D gene TRBD1, 6 bases. Between the trimmed V and J ends, which lost 5 bases and 2 bases, there was a span of 12 bases. Germline V gene lookup returns CDR1 SGHTS and CDR2 YDEGEE. This CDR3 has 14 residues. The DNA for the CDR3 is TGTGCCAGCAGATCACAGGGAAACACAGATACGCAGTATTTT. As protein: CASRSQGNTDTQYF.

The chain recombines TRBV5-4 with TRBJ2-7, with 12 bases matching TRBD2. Trimming took 4 bases from V and 6 from J; bases not matched to a gene: 8. The CDR3 has 15 residues. The germline V gene has CDR1 SGHNT and CDR2 YYREEE (reference sequence). The CDR3 region is CASSPSTSGSREQYF. Written as DNA, the CDR3 is TGTGCCAGCAGCCCGTCGACTAGCGGGAGCCGCGAGCAGTACTTC.

The V call is TRBV18, the J call TRBJ2-3, with 8 bases fitting TRBD1. Trimming cost V 6 bases and J 3 bases; bases outside gene matches: 14. The CDR3 is made up of 17 amino acids. Germline V gene lookup returns CDR1 KGHSH and CDR2 LQKENI. This CDR3 reads CASSQTQGELFTDTQYF. The DNA for the CDR3 is TGTGCCAGCTCTCAGACACAGGGGGAACTGTTTACAGATACGCAGTATTTT.

The rearrangement uses TRBV4-3 and TRBJ2-1; no reliable D call. The germline CDR1 and CDR2 sequences are LGHNA and YSLEER. The CDR3 runs to 14 residues. V lost 4 bases and J lost 6, with 13 bases in between. CDR3 DNA sequence: TGCGCCAGCAGCCTCTCCCCGACTTCCAATGAGCAGTTCTTC. Amino acids: CASSLSPTSNEQFF.

CDR3 in DNA: TGTGCCACCAGTGACCCGGGACAGGGTGGCAATCAGCCCCAGCATTTT. This encodes CATSDPGQGGNQPQHF. The rearrangement links TRBV24-1 to TRBJ1-5, with 9 bases lining up with TRBD1. Germline V lookup: CDR1 KGHDR, CDR2 SFDVKD. Trimming took 4 bases from V and 2 from J; bases not matched to a gene: 5. The CDR3 runs 16 residues.

V gene TRBV19 combines with J gene TRBJ1-1; TRBD1 might be the D (5 bases). Trimming took 3 bases from V and 5 from J, leaving 10 bases between them. The CDR3 spans 13 residues. Looked up from germline, CDR1 is LNHDA and CDR2 is SQIVND (reference sequence). CDR3 DNA: TGTGCCAGTAGTATGCAGGGAAAAACTGAAGCTTTCTTT. It yields the protein CASSMQGKTEAFF.

The chain has TRBV9 and TRBJ2-2; a weak D match, TRBD1 (6 bases). The germline gives CDR1 SGDLS, CDR2 YYNGEE. V was cut by 3 bases and J by 3 bases, with 12 bases left in between. This CDR3 comprises 15 residues. The CDR3 sequence is CASSAGQTYTGELFF. As DNA, the CDR3 is TGTGCCAGCAGCGCAGGACAGACCTACACCGGGGAGCTGTTTTTT.

The chain recombines TRBV10-2 with TRBJ2-3; weak D call: TRBD2 (6 bases). Germline V gene data show CDR1 as WSHSY and CDR2 as SAAADI. This CDR3 is 16 amino acids long. V lost 7 bases and J 5 bases, leaving 22 bases between the germline ends. The CDR3 DNA reads TGCGCCAGCAACACGGTGGCGGGACTGATGGGAGATACGCAGTATTTT. Protein sequence: CASNTVAGLMGDTQYF.